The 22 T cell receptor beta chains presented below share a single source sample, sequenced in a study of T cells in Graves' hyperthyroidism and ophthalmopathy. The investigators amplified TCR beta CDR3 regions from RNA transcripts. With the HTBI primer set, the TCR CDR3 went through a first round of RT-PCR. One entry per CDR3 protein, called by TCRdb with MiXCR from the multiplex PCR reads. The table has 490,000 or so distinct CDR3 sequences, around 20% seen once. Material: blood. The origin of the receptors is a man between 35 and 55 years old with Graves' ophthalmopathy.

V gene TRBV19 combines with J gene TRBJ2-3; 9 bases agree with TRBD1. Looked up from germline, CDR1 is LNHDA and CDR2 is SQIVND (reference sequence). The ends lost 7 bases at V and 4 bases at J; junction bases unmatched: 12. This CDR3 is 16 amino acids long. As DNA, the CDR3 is TGTGCCAGTAACCCGGGGACAGGGTTTAGCGCAGATACGCAGTATTTT. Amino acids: CASNPGTGFSADTQYF.

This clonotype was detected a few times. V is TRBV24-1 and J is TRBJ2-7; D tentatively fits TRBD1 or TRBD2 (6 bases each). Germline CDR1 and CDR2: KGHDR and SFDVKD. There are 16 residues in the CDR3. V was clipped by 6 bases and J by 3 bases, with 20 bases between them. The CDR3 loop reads CATSKLAGGEYYEQYF. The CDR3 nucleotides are TGTGCCACCAGTAAATTGGCCGGGGGCGAATACTACGAGCAGTACTTC.

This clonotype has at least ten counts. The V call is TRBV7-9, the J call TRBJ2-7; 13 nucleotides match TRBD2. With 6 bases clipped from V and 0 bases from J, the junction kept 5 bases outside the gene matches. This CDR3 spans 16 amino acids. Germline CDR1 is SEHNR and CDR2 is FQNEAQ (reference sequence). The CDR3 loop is CASRFGTSGNSYEQYF. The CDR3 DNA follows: TGTGCCAGCAGATTCGGGACTAGCGGGAACTCCTACGAGCAGTACTTC.

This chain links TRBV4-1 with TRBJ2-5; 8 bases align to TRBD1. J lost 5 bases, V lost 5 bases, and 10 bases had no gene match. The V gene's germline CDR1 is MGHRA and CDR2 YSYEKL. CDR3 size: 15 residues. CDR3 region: CASSSKPGGWETQYF. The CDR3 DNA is TGCGCCAGCAGCTCAAAACCAGGGGGCTGGGAGACCCAGTACTTC.

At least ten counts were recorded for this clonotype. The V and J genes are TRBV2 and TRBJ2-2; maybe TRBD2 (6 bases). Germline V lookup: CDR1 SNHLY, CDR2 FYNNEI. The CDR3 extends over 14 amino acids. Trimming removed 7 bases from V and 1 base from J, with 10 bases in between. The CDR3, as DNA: TGTGCCAGCACCGGGGGATTGAACACCGGGGAGCTGTTTTTT. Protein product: CASTGGLNTGELFF.

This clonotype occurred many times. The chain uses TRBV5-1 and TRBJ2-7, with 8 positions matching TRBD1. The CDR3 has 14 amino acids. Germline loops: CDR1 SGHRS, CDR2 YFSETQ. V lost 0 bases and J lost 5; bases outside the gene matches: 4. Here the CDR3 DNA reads TGCGCCAGCAGCTTGGTGGGACAGGCCCACGAGCAGTACTTC. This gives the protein CASSLVGQAHEQYF.

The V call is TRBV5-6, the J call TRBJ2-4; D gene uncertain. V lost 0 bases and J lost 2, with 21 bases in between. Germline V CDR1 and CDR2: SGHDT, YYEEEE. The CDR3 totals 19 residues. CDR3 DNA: TGTGCCAGCAGCTTGGGACGGAGTTGGCTTTCGGTGACCAAAAACATTCAGTACTTC. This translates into CASSLGRSWLSVTKNIQYF.

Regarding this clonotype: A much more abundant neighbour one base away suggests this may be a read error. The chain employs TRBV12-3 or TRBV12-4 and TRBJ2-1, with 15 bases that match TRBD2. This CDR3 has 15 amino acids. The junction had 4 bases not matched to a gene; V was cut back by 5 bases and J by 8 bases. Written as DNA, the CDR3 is TGTGCCAGCAGTCCCCGGACTAGCGGGGGGGATGAGCAGTTCTTC. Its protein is CASSPRTSGGDEQFF.

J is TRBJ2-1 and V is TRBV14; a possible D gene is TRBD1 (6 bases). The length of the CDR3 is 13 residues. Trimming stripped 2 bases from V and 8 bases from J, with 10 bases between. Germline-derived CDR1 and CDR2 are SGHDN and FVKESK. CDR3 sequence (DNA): TGTGCCAGCAGCCAACTGAGGGGGTATGAGCAGTTCTTC. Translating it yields CASSQLRGYEQFF.

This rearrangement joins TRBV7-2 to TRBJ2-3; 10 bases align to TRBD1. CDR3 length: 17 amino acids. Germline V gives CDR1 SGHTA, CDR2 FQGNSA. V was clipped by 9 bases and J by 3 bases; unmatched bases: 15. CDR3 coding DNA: TGTGCCAGTAGTACTAGACAGGGGGCAATGGCAACAGATACGCAGTATTTT. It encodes CASSTRQGAMATDTQYF.

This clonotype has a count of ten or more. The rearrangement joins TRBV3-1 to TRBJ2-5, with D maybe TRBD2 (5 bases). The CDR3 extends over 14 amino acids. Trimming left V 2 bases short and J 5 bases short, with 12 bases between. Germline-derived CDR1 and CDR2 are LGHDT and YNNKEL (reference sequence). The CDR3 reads CASSQRSRRETQYF. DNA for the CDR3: TGTGCCAGCAGCCAAAGATCAAGGAGGGAGACCCAGTACTTC.

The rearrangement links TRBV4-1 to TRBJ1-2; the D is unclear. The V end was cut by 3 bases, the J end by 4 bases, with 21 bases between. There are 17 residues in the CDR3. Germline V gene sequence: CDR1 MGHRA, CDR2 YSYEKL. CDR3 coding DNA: TGCGCCAGCAGCCACCCCAGAAGGCAGGTTACCGGCTATGGCTACACCTTC. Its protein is CASSHPRRQVTGYGYTF.

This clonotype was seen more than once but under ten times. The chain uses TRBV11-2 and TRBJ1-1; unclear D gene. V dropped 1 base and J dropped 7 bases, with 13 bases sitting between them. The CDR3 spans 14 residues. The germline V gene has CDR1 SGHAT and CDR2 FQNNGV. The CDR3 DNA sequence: TGTGCCAGCAGCTTAGCTGGAGGGATTGATGAAGCTTTCTTT. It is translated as CASSLAGGIDEAFF.

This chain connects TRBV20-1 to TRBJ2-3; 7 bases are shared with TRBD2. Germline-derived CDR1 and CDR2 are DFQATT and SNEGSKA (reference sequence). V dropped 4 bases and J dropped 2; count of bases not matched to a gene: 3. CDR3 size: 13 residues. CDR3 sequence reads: CSATTSFTDTQYF. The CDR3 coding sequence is TGCAGTGCTACGACTAGCTTCACAGATACGCAGTATTTT.

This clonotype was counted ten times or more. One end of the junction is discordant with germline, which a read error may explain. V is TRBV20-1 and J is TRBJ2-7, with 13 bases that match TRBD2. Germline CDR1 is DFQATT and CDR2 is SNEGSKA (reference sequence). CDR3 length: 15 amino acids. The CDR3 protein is CSASGLAGAVVEEYF. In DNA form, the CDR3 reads TGCAGTGCTAGCGGACTAGCGGGAGCGGTTGTCGAGGAGTACTTC.

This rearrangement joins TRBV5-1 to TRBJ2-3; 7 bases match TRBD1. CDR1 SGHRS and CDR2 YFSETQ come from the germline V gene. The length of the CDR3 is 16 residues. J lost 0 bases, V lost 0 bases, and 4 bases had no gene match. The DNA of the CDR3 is TGCGCCAGCAGCTTGGCGGGACAGTCTAGCACAGATACGCAGTATTTT. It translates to CASSLAGQSSTDTQYF.

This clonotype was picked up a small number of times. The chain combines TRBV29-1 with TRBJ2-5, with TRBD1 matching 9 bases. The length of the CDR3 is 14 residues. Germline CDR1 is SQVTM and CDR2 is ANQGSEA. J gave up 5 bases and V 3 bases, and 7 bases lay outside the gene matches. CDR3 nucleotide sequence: TGCAGCGTTGACACGGGACAGGGAGGGGAGACCCAGTACTTC. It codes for CSVDTGQGGETQYF.

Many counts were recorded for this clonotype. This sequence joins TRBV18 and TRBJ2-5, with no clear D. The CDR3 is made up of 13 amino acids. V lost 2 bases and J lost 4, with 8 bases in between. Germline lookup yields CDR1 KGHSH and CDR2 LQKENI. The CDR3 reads CASSPTLGETQYF. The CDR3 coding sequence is TGTGCCAGCTCACCAACACTGGGAGAGACCCAGTACTTC.

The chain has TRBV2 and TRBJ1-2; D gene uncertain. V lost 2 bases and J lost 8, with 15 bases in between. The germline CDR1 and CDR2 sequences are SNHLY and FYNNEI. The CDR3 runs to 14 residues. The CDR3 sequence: CASSESGQRKGYTF. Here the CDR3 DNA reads TGTGCCAGCAGTGAAAGTGGGCAGCGGAAGGGCTACACCTTC.

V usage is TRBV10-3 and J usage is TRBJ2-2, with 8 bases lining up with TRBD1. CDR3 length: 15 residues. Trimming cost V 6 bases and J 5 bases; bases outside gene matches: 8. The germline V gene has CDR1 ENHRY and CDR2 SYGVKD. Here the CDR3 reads CAIRTGTGGTGELFF. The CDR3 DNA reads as TGTGCCATCAGGACCGGGACAGGTGGTACCGGGGAGCTGTTTTTT.

CDR3 in amino acids: CASSPPGQRYEQYF. As DNA, the CDR3 is TGTGCCAGCTCACCACCGGGACAGCGCTACGAGCAGTACTTC. J is TRBJ2-7 and V is TRBV18, with 7 positions matching TRBD1. CDR3 length: 14 amino acids. With V trimmed by 0 bases and J by 3 bases, 2 bases remained unmatched. Germline V gene lookup returns CDR1 KGHSH and CDR2 LQKENI. The variable domain in full, completed from reference TRBV18 and TRBJ2-7, reads NAGVMQNPRHLVRRRGQEARLRCSPMKGHSHVYWYRQLPEEGLKFMVYLQKENIIDESGMPKERFSAEFPKEGPSILRIQQVVRGDSAAYFCASSPPGQRYEQYFGPGTRLTVT.

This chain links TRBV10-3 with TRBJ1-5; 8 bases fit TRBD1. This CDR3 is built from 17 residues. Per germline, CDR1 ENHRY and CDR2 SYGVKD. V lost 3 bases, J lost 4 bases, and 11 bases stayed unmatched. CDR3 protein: CAISELDRAFGNQPQHF. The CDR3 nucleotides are TGTGCCATCAGTGAACTGGACAGGGCTTTTGGGAATCAGCCCCAGCATTTT.